The clone carrying this T cell receptor (beta chain) was seen only once. Its antigen is still unknown. The sample comes from a study of T cell responses to AZD1222 COVID-19 vaccine. Clones were read by immunoSEQ multiplex PCR, and TCRdb kept only the in-frame ones, dropping some. The data contain tens of thousands of clones, roughly 90% of them singletons. Study findings and constraints: Recipients of two AZD1222 doses showed rising Spike-specific TCR breadth and depth. Donors, mostly white British, included more females; clonal diversity was possibly underestimated.

Germline assignment: CDR1 DFQATT and CDR2 SNEGSKA (reference sequence). This CDR3 is 9 amino acids long. The sequence was obtained from an adult in good health. Sequenced material: peripheral blood, taken on day 0 of AZD1222 vaccination. The V and J genes are TRBV20-1 and TRBJ2-3; a possible D gene is TRBD1 (5 bases). The DNA of the CDR3 is TGCAGGGGGCCAGATACGCAGTATTTT. Its translation: CRGPDTQYF.